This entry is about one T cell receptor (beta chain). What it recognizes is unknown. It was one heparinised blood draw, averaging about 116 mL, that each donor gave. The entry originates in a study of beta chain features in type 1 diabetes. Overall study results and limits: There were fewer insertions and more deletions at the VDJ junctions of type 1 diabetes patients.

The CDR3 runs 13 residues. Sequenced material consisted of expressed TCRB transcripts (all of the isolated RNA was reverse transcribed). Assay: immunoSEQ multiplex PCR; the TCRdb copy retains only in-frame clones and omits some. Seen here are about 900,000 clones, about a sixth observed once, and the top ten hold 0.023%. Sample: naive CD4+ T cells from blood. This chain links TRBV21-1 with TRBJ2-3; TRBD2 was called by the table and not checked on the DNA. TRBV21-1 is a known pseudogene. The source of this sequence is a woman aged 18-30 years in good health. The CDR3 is CASSKVGGDTQYF. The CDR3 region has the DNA TGTGCCAGCAGCAAAGTTGGCGGAGATACGCAGTATTTT.